This passage covers 16 T cell receptor beta chains from one sample sequenced in a study of T-cell memory formation after mild COVID-19. TCRdb used MiXCR to reprocess the 5' RACE reads, holding one entry per CDR3 protein. The sample consists of about 250,000 distinct CDR3 sequences, approximately 15% of them appearing once. The sample comprised PBMCs or a T cell subset sorted from them (not recorded which). The receptors shown here come from an adult woman who had mild COVID-19 (a few samples of this study predate the infection). Cell type and time point are not known.

The genes are TRBV2 and TRBJ2-2; tentatively, D is TRBD2 (6 bases). The germline V and J ends were trimmed by 6 bases and 3 bases, with 8 bases remaining between them. Germline values: CDR1 SNHLY, CDR2 FYNNEI. This CDR3 is 13 amino acids long. The CDR3: CASSGSYTGELFF. Here the CDR3 DNA reads TGTGCCAGCAGCGGGAGCTACACCGGGGAGCTGTTTTTT.

The rearrangement joins TRBV9 to TRBJ2-7; 10 bases agree with TRBD1. Germline lookup yields CDR1 SGDLS and CDR2 YYNGEE. The CDR3 contains 15 residues. V dropped 0 bases and J dropped 3; count of bases not matched to a gene: 3. DNA for the CDR3: TGTGCCAGCAGCGTAGGTTGGACAGGGGGCTACGAGCAGTACTTC. Amino acid sequence: CASSVGWTGGYEQYF.

This clonotype showed up just once. This chain uses TRBV7-9 with TRBJ1-3, with TRBD1 matching over 7 bases. Per germline, CDR1 SEHNR and CDR2 FQNEAQ (reference sequence). The trim removed 5 bases at V and 4 bases at J, leaving 11 bases unmatched. The CDR3 is 16 residues long. CDR3 nucleotide sequence: TGTGCCAGCAGCCCCTTGGCCAGGGGGTCCGGAAACACCATATATTTT. It encodes CASSPLARGSGNTIYF.

This chain uses TRBV7-3 with TRBJ1-2; maybe TRBD1 (5 bases). The CDR3 consists of 14 residues. The V gene lost 2 bases and the J gene lost 4 bases, with 11 bases spanning the gap. CDR1 is SGHTA, CDR2 FQGTGA, per germline. CDR3 in amino acids: CASSLSAGLYGYTF. The CDR3 nucleotides read TGTGCCAGCAGCTTATCGGCAGGGCTCTATGGCTACACCTTC.

This sequence joins TRBV12-3 or TRBV12-4 and TRBJ2-1, with 11 nucleotides matching TRBD2. The CDR3 is 14 amino acids. V lost 3 bases and J lost 8; bases outside the gene matches: 3. The CDR3 DNA sequence: TGTGCCAGCAGTTTTAGCGGGAGGGCCGATGAGCAGTTCTTC. Translated: CASSFSGRADEQFF.

A few counts support this clonotype. The V and J genes are TRBV6-1 and TRBJ2-7; D might be TRBD1 (6 bases). In germline, CDR1 is MNHNS, CDR2 SASEGT. V lost 4 bases and J 2 bases, leaving 15 bases between the germline ends. The CDR3 contains 15 residues. For the CDR3, the DNA is TGTGCCAGCAGTGTTGGCAGGGGAGCAACCTACGAGCAGTACTTC. Protein product: CASSVGRGATYEQYF.

This clonotype showed up just a few times. The chain couples TRBV7-9 to TRBJ1-4; TRBD1 matches 7 bases. From germline, CDR1 is SEHNR and CDR2 FQNEAQ (reference sequence). This CDR3 comprises 16 residues. V lost 5 bases, J lost 4 bases, and 10 bases stayed unmatched. The CDR3 sequence is CASSPGTVGGNEKLFF. The CDR3 DNA reads as TGTGCCAGCAGCCCCGGGACAGTGGGGGGTAATGAAAAACTGTTTTTT.

V is TRBV4-3 and J is TRBJ2-7; 15 bases match TRBD2. The junction had 7 bases not matched to a gene; V was cut back by 0 bases and J by 7 bases. CDR1 is LGHNA, CDR2 YSLEER, per germline. This CDR3 is built from 17 residues. The CDR3 DNA sequence: TGCGCCAGCAGCCAAGATCATGGGACTAGCGGGAGGTCGGAGCAGTACTTC. Amino acids: CASSQDHGTSGRSEQYF.

This clonotype was observed many times. V is TRBV10-3 and J is TRBJ2-7; TRBD2 aligns across 12 bases. J gave up 4 bases and V 0 bases, and 1 base lay outside the gene matches. The germline gives CDR1 ENHRY, CDR2 SYGVKD. The CDR3 runs 15 residues. The CDR3 sequence is CAISESGTSGYEQYF. CDR3 DNA sequence: TGTGCCATCAGTGAGTCGGGGACTAGCGGGTACGAGCAGTACTTC.

V and J are TRBV5-4 and TRBJ2-1; TRBD1 is a possible D gene (6 bases). Looked up from germline, CDR1 is SGHNT and CDR2 is YYREEE (reference sequence). The V and J ends lost 1 base and 2 bases respectively, with 10 bases between them. The CDR3 runs to 15 residues. The CDR3 region is CASSLSTGTYNEQFF. In DNA form, the CDR3 reads TGTGCCAGCAGCTTGTCGACAGGTACCTACAATGAGCAGTTCTTC.

The rearrangement joins TRBV7-9 to TRBJ2-7; TRBD1 is a possible D gene (6 bases). The germline V gene encodes CDR1 SEHNR and CDR2 FQNEAQ (reference sequence). V dropped 5 bases and J dropped 1 base, with 12 bases sitting between them. The CDR3 length is 14 residues. In DNA form, the CDR3 reads TGTGCCAGCAGCCCCGCCGGACAGTCCTACGAGCAGTACTTC. Translation: CASSPAGQSYEQYF.

The table lists this clonotype with a few counts. This could be a read error, since a much larger clone is one nucleotide away. J is TRBJ1-1 and V is TRBV5-1; weak D call: TRBD1 (6 bases). Germline V gene data show CDR1 as SGHRS and CDR2 as YFSETQ. This CDR3 is 15 amino acids long. Trimming pared 5 bases from V and 3 bases from J, leaving 17 bases between. The CDR3 sequence is CASRRMGGVDTEAFF. As DNA, the CDR3 is TGCGCCAGCAGACGAATGGGGGGCGTGGACACTGAAGCTTTCTTT.

The chain is built from TRBV20-1 and TRBJ2-5; 9 positions agree with TRBD2. The CDR3 runs to 14 residues. Germline CDR1 is DFQATT and CDR2 is SNEGSKA (reference sequence). Losses at the gene ends were 5 bases for V and 6 bases for J; bases not matched to a gene: 10. This CDR3 is CSALPGTSMKTQYF. The CDR3 DNA follows: TGCAGTGCTCTACCCGGGACTAGCATGAAGACCCAGTACTTC.

V is TRBV6-1 and J is TRBJ1-2, with 8 bases matching TRBD1. There are 13 residues in the CDR3. J gave up 7 bases and V 2 bases, and 3 bases lay outside the gene matches. Germline CDR1 reads MNHNS; CDR2 reads SASEGT. The CDR3 DNA is TGTGCCAGCAGTGAACAGGGGGCAGTTGGCTACACCTTC. Residues: CASSEQGAVGYTF.

CDR3 sequence (DNA): TGTGCCAGCAGTTACGAGGCAGGGGCGGGGGGCACGCAAGAGACCCAGTACTTC. Protein: CASSYEAGAGGTQETQYF. J is TRBJ2-5 and V is TRBV6-2 or TRBV6-3; 8 bases match TRBD2. V shed 2 bases, J shed 2 bases, and the junction held 13 bases outside the gene matches. CDR3 size: 18 residues. Germline loops: CDR1 MNHEY, CDR2 SVGEGT.

The V and J genes are TRBV30 and TRBJ1-6, with 7 nucleotides matching TRBD1. The V and J ends lost 6 bases and 5 bases, in that order; junction bases with no gene match: 7. CDR1 is GTSNPN, CDR2 SVGIG, per germline (reference sequence). The CDR3 loop spans 14 amino acids. The chain's CDR3 is CACTTGTHNSPLHF. CDR3 in DNA: TGTGCCTGTACGACAGGGACACATAATTCACCCCTCCACTTT.